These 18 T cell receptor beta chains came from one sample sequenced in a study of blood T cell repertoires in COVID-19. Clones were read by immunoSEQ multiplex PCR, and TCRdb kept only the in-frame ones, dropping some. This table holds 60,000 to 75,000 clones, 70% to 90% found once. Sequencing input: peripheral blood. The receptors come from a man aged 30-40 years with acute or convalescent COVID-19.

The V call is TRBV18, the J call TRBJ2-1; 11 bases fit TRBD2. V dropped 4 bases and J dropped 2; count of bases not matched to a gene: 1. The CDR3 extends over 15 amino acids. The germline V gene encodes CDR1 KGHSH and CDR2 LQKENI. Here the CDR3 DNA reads TGTGCCAGCTCACTGACTAGCGGGACCTACAATGAGCAGTTCTTC. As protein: CASSLTSGTYNEQFF.

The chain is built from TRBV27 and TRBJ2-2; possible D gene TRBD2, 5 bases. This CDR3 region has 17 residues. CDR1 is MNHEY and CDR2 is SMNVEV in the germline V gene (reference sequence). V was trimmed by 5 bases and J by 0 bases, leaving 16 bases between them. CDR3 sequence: CASSPGLRGANTGELFF. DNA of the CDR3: TGTGCCAGCAGTCCCGGACTGAGAGGCGCGAACACCGGGGAGCTGTTTTTT.

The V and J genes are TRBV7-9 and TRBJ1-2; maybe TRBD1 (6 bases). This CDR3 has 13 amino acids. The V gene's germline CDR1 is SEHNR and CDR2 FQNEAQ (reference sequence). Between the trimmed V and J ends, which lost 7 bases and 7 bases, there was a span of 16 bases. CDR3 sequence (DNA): TGTGCCAGCATCCTGGGGGCGGTCGGTGGCTACACCTTC. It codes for CASILGAVGGYTF. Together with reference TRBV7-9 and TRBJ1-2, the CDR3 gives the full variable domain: DTGVSQNPRHKITKRGQNVTFRCDPISEHNRLYWYRQTLGQGPEFLTYFQNEAQLEKSRLLSDRFSAERPKGSFSTLEIQRTEQGDSAMYLCASILGAVGGYTFGSGTRLTVV.

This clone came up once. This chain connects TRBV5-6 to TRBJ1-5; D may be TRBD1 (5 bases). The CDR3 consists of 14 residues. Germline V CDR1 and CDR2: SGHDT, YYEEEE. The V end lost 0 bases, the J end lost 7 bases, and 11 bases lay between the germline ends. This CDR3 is CASSLVGGDQPQHF. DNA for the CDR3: TGTGCCAGCAGCTTGGTCGGAGGGGACCAGCCCCAGCATTTT.

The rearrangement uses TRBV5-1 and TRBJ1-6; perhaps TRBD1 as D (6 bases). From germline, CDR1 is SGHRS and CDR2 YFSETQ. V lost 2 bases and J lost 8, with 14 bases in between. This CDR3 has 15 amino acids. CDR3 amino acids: CASSFGRGGDSPLHF. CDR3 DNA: TGCGCCAGCAGCTTTGGAAGGGGGGGCGATTCACCCCTCCACTTT.

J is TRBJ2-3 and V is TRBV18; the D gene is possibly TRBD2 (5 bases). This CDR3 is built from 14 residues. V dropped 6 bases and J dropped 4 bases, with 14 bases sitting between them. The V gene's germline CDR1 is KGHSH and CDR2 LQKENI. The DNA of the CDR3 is TGTGCCAGCTCCGAGTTGACCGGGGCAGATACGCAGTATTTT. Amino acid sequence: CASSELTGADTQYF.

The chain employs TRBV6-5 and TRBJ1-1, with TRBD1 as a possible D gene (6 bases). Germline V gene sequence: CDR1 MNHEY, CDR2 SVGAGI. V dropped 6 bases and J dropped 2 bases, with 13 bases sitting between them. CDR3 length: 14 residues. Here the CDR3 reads CASRIRGFNTEAFF. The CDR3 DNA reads TGTGCCAGCAGAATCAGGGGCTTCAACACTGAAGCTTTCTTT.

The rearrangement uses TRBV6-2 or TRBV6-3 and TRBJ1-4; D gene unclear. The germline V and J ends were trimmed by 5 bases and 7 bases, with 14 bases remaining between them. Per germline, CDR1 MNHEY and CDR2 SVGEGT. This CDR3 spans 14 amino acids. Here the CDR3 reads CASSPGGLFEKLFF. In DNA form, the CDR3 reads TGTGCCAGCAGTCCCGGAGGCCTGTTTGAAAAACTGTTTTTT.

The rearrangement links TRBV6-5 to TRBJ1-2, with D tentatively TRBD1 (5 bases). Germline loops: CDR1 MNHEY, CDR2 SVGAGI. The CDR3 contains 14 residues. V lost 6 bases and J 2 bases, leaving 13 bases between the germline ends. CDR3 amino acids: CASSRGESNYGYTF. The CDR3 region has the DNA TGTGCCAGCAGCCGGGGGGAGTCGAACTATGGCTACACCTTC.

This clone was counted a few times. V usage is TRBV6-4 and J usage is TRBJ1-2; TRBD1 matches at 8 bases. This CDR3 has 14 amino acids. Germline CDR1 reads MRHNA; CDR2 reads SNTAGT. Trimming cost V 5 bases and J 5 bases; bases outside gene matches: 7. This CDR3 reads CASSPGQGYYGYTF. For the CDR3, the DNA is TGTGCCAGCAGTCCCGGACAGGGCTATTATGGCTACACCTTC.

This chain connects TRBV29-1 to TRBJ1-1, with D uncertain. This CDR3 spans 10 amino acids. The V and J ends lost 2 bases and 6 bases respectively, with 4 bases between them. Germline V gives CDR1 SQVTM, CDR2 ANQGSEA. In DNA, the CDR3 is TGCAGCGTTGAATCATCTGAAGCTTTCTTT. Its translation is CSVESSEAFF. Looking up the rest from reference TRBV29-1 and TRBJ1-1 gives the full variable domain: SAVISQKPSRDICQRGTSLTIQCQVDSQVTMMFWYRQQPGQSLTLIATANQGSEATYESGFVIDKFPISRPNLTFSTLTVSNMSPEDSSIYLCSVESSEAFFGQGTRLTVV.

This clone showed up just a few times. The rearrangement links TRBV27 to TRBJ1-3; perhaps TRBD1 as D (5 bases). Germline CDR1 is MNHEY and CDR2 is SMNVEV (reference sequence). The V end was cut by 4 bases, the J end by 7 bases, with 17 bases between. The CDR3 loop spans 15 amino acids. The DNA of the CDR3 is TGTGCCAGCAGTTCAATCCAGGAGTACAGGAACACCATATATTTT. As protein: CASSSIQEYRNTIYF.

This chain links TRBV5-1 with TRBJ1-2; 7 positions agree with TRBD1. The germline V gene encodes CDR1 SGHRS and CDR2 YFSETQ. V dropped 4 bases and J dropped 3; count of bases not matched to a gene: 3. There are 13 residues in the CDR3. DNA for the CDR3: TGCGCCAGCAGCGTAACAGGGGACTATGGCTACACCTTC. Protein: CASSVTGDYGYTF.

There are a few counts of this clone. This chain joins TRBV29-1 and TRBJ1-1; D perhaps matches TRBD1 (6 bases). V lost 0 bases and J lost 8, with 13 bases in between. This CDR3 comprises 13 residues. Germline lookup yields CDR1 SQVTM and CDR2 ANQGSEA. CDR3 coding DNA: TGCAGCGTTGAAGAAAGGCGGGGGACAGAAGCTTTCTTT. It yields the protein CSVEERRGTEAFF.

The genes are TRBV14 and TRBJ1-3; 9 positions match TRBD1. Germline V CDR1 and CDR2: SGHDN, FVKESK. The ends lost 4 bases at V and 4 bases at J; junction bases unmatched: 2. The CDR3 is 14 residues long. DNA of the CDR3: TGTGCCAGCAGCCGGGACAGGGCCGGAAACACCATATATTTT. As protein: CASSRDRAGNTIYF.

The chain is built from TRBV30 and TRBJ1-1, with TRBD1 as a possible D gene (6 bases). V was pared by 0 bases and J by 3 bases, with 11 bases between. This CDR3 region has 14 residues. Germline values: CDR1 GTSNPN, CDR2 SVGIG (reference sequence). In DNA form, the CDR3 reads TGTGCCTGGAGTGTAGCCAGGGGATACACTGAAGCTTTCTTT. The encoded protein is CAWSVARGYTEAFF.

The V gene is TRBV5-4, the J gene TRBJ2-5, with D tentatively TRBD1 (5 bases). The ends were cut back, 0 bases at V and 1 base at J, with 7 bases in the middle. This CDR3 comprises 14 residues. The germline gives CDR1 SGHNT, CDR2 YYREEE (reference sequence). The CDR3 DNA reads TGTGCCAGCAGCTTGGGGGGCCTCCAAGAGACCCAGTACTTC. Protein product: CASSLGGLQETQYF.

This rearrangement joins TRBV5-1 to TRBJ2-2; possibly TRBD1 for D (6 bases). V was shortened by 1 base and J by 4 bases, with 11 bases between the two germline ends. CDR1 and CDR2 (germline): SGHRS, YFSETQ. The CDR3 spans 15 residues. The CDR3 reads CASSLIQGSTGELFF. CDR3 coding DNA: TGCGCCAGCAGCTTGATTCAGGGGTCCACCGGGGAGCTGTTTTTT.